The 5 T cell receptor beta chains below all came from one sample that was sequenced in a study of blood T cell repertoires in COVID-19. The protocol was immunoSEQ multiplex PCR, while the TCRdb copy is restricted to in-frame clones and leaves out a portion. The sample includes about 500,000 clones, about 85% of them seen just once. Sequenced input: PBMCs or T cells enriched from blood (not recorded which). Receptor source: a woman younger than 30 who had recovered from COVID-19.

This chain joins TRBV9 and TRBJ2-2; possibly TRBD2 for D (5 bases). With 4 bases removed from V and 5 bases from J, the gap between germline ends came to 15 bases. The CDR3 is made up of 15 amino acids. Germline V lookup: CDR1 SGDLS, CDR2 YYNGEE. CDR3 nucleotide sequence: TGTGCCAGCAGCCCCGCAGCGGCCCCGACCGGGGAGCTGTTTTTT. It is translated as CASSPAAAPTGELFF.

The J gene is TRBJ2-3, the V gene TRBV11-3, with TRBD1 identical over 9 bases. Germline V gives CDR1 SGHNT, CDR2 YENEEA. This CDR3 has 15 amino acids. V gave up 5 bases and J gave up 0 bases; unmatched junction bases: 3. DNA for the CDR3: TGTGCCAGCAGCCCACAGGGGGCTAGCACAGATACGCAGTATTTT. Its protein is CASSPQGASTDTQYF.

This clone was picked up one time. The chain recombines TRBV15 with TRBJ2-5, with 7 bases identical to TRBD2. The V segment lost 3 bases and the J segment 2 bases; nucleotides outside the gene matches: 9. The CDR3 consists of 16 residues. The germline gives CDR1 LNHNV, CDR2 YYDKDF (reference sequence). The CDR3: CATSRDYGGYQETQYF. CDR3 DNA sequence: TGTGCCACCAGCAGGGACTACGGGGGGTATCAAGAGACCCAGTACTTC. The whole variable domain, remainder taken from reference TRBV15 and TRBJ2-5, is DAMVIQNPRYQVTQFGKPVTLSCSQTLNHNVMYWYQQKSSQAPKLLFHYYDKDFNNEADTPDNFQSRRPNTSFCFLDIRSPGLGDTAMYLCATSRDYGGYQETQYFGPGTRLLVL.

This rearrangement joins TRBV7-2 to TRBJ1-4; TRBD1 aligns across 7 bases. This CDR3 spans 14 amino acids. The J segment lost 10 bases and the V segment lost 6 bases, leaving 11 bases of the junction unmatched. Germline values: CDR1 SGHTA, CDR2 FQGNSA. CDR3 amino acids: CASRLQGQERKLFF. As DNA, the CDR3 is TGTGCCAGCAGACTACAGGGGCAGGAGCGAAAACTGTTTTTT.

This chain links TRBV4-1 with TRBJ1-1, with D maybe TRBD1 (6 bases). Germline CDR1 is MGHRA and CDR2 is YSYEKL. This CDR3 has 15 residues. V was shortened by 1 base and J by 7 bases, with 16 bases between the two germline ends. CDR3 nucleotide sequence: TGCGCCAGCAGCCAAGTAGGGGGGGCCTACAGTGAAGCTTTCTTT. Protein product: CASSQVGGAYSEAFF.